A single sample gave rise to the 12 T cell receptor beta chains below, sequenced in a study of T cell changes during pregnancy in multiple sclerosis. Clones were read by immunoSEQ multiplex PCR, and TCRdb kept only the in-frame ones, dropping some. The sample lists fewer than 40,000 clones; approximately 86% were seen once. The specimen comprised CD8+ T cells from peripheral blood mononuclear cells, sampled in the first trimester of pregnancy. The receptors derive from a female donor with multiple sclerosis, enrolled in a pregnancy study.

The genes are TRBV18 and TRBJ2-7, with 10 bases fitting TRBD1. After removal of 6 bases from V and 4 bases from J, the junction contained 9 bases not matched to a gene. The V gene's germline CDR1 is KGHSH and CDR2 LQKENI. The CDR3 sequence is 15 residues long. CDR3 DNA: TGTGCCAGCTCGATCCCGGGACAGGGGATTTACGAGCAGTACTTC. This translates into CASSIPGQGIYEQYF.

The J gene is TRBJ2-3, the V gene TRBV27; 9 nucleotides align to TRBD1. Germline values: CDR1 MNHEY, CDR2 SMNVEV (reference sequence). Losses at the gene ends were 3 bases for V and 7 bases for J; bases not matched to a gene: 8. CDR3 length equals 15 residues. As DNA, the CDR3 is TGTGCCAGCAGTTTCCCCGGACAGGGGCCCAATACGCAGTATTTT. It encodes CASSFPGQGPNTQYF.

This chain links TRBV18 with TRBJ2-7, with D uncertain. CDR1 and CDR2 from the germline V gene are KGHSH and LQKENI. The germline V and J ends were trimmed by 4 bases and 3 bases, with 10 bases remaining between them. This CDR3 spans 13 amino acids. The CDR3 loop is CASSLEKFYEQYF. The DNA for the CDR3 is TGTGCCAGCTCACTAGAAAAATTCTACGAGCAGTACTTC.

V is TRBV10-3 and J is TRBJ2-7, with TRBD2 matching 7 bases. The length of the CDR3 is 15 residues. With V trimmed by 6 bases and J by 6 bases, 14 bases remained unmatched. Germline V gene lookup returns CDR1 ENHRY and CDR2 SYGVKD. The CDR3 DNA follows: TGTGCCATCAGGGCTAGCGGCCTCGGAAACCTCGAGCAGTACTTC. This encodes CAIRASGLGNLEQYF.

The chain links TRBV4-3 to TRBJ2-1, with 8 nucleotides matching TRBD1. CDR1 is LGHNA and CDR2 is YSLEER in the germline V gene. V dropped 2 bases and J dropped 4; count of bases not matched to a gene: 10. The CDR3 spans 17 residues. The CDR3 DNA sequence: TGCGCCAGCAGCCAAACCAGGGGGCGCGGGGTTTACAATGAGCAGTTCTTC. Translating it yields CASSQTRGRGVYNEQFF.

The rearrangement joins TRBV15 to TRBJ1-1; unclear D gene. The length of the CDR3 is 14 residues. Per germline, CDR1 LNHNV and CDR2 YYDKDF (reference sequence). V dropped 0 bases and J dropped 1 base, with 6 bases sitting between them. Here the CDR3 reads CATSREAENTEAFF. CDR3 DNA: TGTGCCACCAGCAGAGAAGCGGAGAACACTGAAGCTTTCTTT.

The genes are TRBV5-4 and TRBJ2-6, with TRBD1 identical over 7 bases. After removal of 0 bases from V and 9 bases from J, the junction contained 15 bases not matched to a gene. The CDR3 covers 18 residues. The germline V gene has CDR1 SGHNT and CDR2 YYREEE (reference sequence). CDR3 DNA: TGTGCCAGCAGCTTGGCCCTTAGGAAGGGGGCAGGGAGCAACGTCCTGACTTTC. Its translation is CASSLALRKGAGSNVLTF.

CDR3 in DNA: TGTGCCAGCAGCTCTTCCGGGGGTTCGGCCGGGGAGCTGTTTTTT. It encodes CASSSSGGSAGELFF. The chain has TRBV7-3 and TRBJ2-2; D perhaps matches TRBD2 (6 bases). CDR1 is SGHTA and CDR2 is FQGTGA in the germline V gene. Trimming pared 4 bases from V and 6 bases from J, leaving 15 bases between. The CDR3 extends over 15 amino acids.

This chain connects TRBV7-9 to TRBJ1-1; 8 nucleotides line up with TRBD1. Germline V gene sequence: CDR1 SEHNR, CDR2 FQNEAQ (reference sequence). The trim removed 5 bases at V and 1 base at J, leaving 6 bases unmatched. The CDR3 is 15 residues long. The CDR3, as DNA: TGTGCCAGCAGCCCGTGGACAGGGAAGAACACTGAAGCTTTCTTT. The encoded protein is CASSPWTGKNTEAFF.

This chain connects TRBV9 to TRBJ2-7; TRBD1 is a possible D gene (5 bases). The CDR3 runs to 13 residues. Trimming removed 7 bases at V and 1 base at J, with 12 bases between. Germline assignment: CDR1 SGDLS and CDR2 YYNGEE. CDR3 DNA: TGTGCCAGCGGGCAGGGCTCTTCCTACGAGCAGTACTTC. Translation gives CASGQGSSYEQYF.

The chain couples TRBV27 to TRBJ2-1; D unclear. In germline, CDR1 is MNHEY, CDR2 SMNVEV (reference sequence). V was clipped by 3 bases and J by 6 bases, with 6 bases between them. CDR3 size: 12 residues. The DNA of the CDR3 is TGTGCCAGCAGTTTGCTCGGCAATGAGCAGTTCTTC. Protein: CASSLLGNEQFF.

This clone was counted only a few times. The CDR3 loop reads CASSPGQDWTGELFF. The CDR3 DNA follows: TGTGCCAGCAGTCCGGGACAGGACTGGACCGGGGAGCTGTTTTTT. The chain has TRBV6-4 and TRBJ2-2, with 8 bases aligning to TRBD1. Germline CDR1 is MRHNA and CDR2 is SNTAGT. The CDR3 runs 15 residues. The junction had 7 bases not matched to a gene; V was cut back by 5 bases and J by 5 bases.